This entry concerns a single T cell receptor beta chain. This clone came up a few times. The clone's antigen remains unknown. Base quality data are lacking; no much larger clone is found one base away. This record comes from a study of cytomegalovirus exposure and HLA in healthy donors (dated by TCRdb to between 2016 and 2019). Regarding the study in general: An earlier analysis of approximately 590 of the donors reported 250 to 350 Gb of sequence data and some 120 million unique TCR beta sequences from 150 million to 200 million T cells. An early release that covered approximately 600 HLA-typed donors contained about 290 gigabases of sequencing data and about 93 million unique TCR sequences. Among the roughly 400 genotyped donors, approximately 81% belonged to the genetic ancestry cluster associated with self-reported Caucasian donors. The study was designed to test whether signatures of past pathogen exposure could be identified by cataloging public T cell receptors. The study profiled the T cell repertoires of under 850 subjects by immunosequencing and related them to cytomegalovirus serostatus. A separate validation cohort of over a hundred different subjects was used in addition to the roughly 720-subject first cohort. To predict cytomegalovirus infection status, the study brought together high-throughput TCR immunosequencing, statistical association of individual TCRs with disease status, and machine learning. A later analysis re-examined previously published TCR beta repertoires from more than 650 donors and added high-resolution HLA genotyping to investigate patterns of TCR occurrence. In the later analysis, no new phenotypic data were used to find candidate immune exposures; instead, reliance was placed on TCR beta sequences and their occurrence across donors. To decide whether each TCR beta V gene segment behaved as functional or pseudogenic, an earlier analysis of some 570 of the donors relied on high-throughput TCR beta sequencing. Donor age, sex, ethnicity and CMV serostatus were compiled alongside the repertoire data. Genome-wide SNP genotypes for about 55% of the roughly 670 donors were used in a later genetic analysis, which treated that subset as a discovery cohort. Every discovery cohort repertoire had been produced on one sequencing platform. HLA typing included class I and class II loci at four-digit resolution. Typing coverage differed by locus: A, B, C, DRB1 and DQB1 were typed in about 620-630 donors, DQA1 in 500 to 550, DPA1 in roughly 590, and DPB1 in just under 490. About five DR-DQ haplotypes were handled as single units for association and clustering, since linkage in the cohort was strong. Among over 350 genotyped donors of the cohort, an average of approximately 230,000 unique TCR beta nucleotide sequences were sequenced per donor, roughly 20% of them non-productive.

The CDR3 numbers 13 residues from cysteine through phenylalanine. Just CDR3 DNA is preserved here, 39 bases in frame from base 1. CDR1 and CDR2 are read off the germline V gene as MDHEN and SYDVKM. The study at large found these results: The study gave a list of 150 to 200 TCR beta chains associated with cytomegalovirus. CMV serostatus was the only immune exposure information available for the cohort. A further reported finding was that TCR beta sequences accurately predicted the HLA-A and HLA-B alleles for most subjects in the first cohort. An earlier analysis of several hundred of the donors showed that most TCR beta V segments appeared in productive rearrangements either about 87% or about 30% of the time, which broadly matched IMGT annotations. V-gene and J-gene trimming of TCR beta chains was associated with a missense DCLRE1C variant in a later genetic analysis, and the association was replicated in an independent cohort. Compared with the roughly 670-donor mean, donors in an Asian-associated ancestry cluster had fewer N-insertions in productive TCRs, according to a later genetic analysis. Three of the identified cytomegalovirus-associated TCR beta chains were confirmed in vitro to be specific for cytomegalovirus antigens. Roughly 17 rarely observed V segments, including chromosome 9 orphons, were excluded from the earlier analysis of a few hundred of the donors because counts were too low. The cohort was sequenced for TCR beta chains only, and without alpha or paired-chain data the features that could be detected were limited. Because HLA typing was missing for some donors at each locus, association tests included only the typed subset. Specific HLA alleles were associated with over 15,000 TCR beta sequences at a false discovery rate of 0.05 in a later analysis. Roughly uniform sequencing depth across donors was assumed in presence/absence analyses, although this assumption may not hold. A group of highly shared sequence variants was considered likely to be a technical artifact of the sequencing pipeline. Assigning TCR associations to individual alleles was difficult when HLA alleles, especially DR and DQ, strongly co-occurred. It was suggested by the authors that the approach could potentially be generalized to other disease states and immunological phenotypes. Most TCR sequences were observed very rarely across donors, whereas some public TCRs were present in many individuals. Some IMGT-functional V segments, including TRBV6-2 and TRBV6-3, could not be told apart with the 87-base-pair reads, so those segments were excluded. In a later analysis, TCR association rates were found to vary across HLA loci, with the most associated TCRs seen for DRB1 alleles and the fewest for HLA-C alleles. Linkage disequilibrium might explain the correlated functional status among segregating V segments, but an unknown experimental factor could not be excluded. A later analysis reported that several top co-occurrence clusters appeared linked to parvovirus B19, influenza, CMV and Epstein-Barr virus. According to a later analysis, most CMV-associated TCR beta chains appeared to be HLA-restricted, and the HLA associations seemed to be driven largely by CMV exposure. The classifier was reported to diagnose cytomegalovirus status with high specificity and sensitivity in both the original and validation cohorts. In a later analysis, HLA-associated TCR beta chains were found to be more clonally expanded and to have lower generation probabilities than equally common non-associated chains.

The method was the immunoSEQ multiplex PCR assay. For the multiplex PCR, a mixture combining 60 forward primers for TCR Vbeta segments and 13 reverse primers for TCR Jbeta segments was used. The CDR3 region of rearranged TCR beta genes was amplified from genomic DNA with a multiplex PCR assay. The amplified TCR beta libraries were sequenced on the Illumina HiSeq System as 87-base-pair reads. On the study's bioinformatics: Across the roughly 640 repertoires, a later analysis counted approximately 83 million unique TCR beta chains, some 11 million of which were shared by at least two donors. Raw reads were error-corrected and collapsed into unique sequences by a nearest-neighbor algorithm in which closely related sequences were merged to remove PCR and sequencing errors. V, D and J gene segments were assigned by aligning CDR3 sequences to IMGT reference sequences. For a sequence to be retained, a match of at least six nucleotides to both a V gene segment and a J gene segment was required. A rearrangement was called productive if the CDR3 had no stop codons and remained in frame with V and J, and every other rearrangement was called non-productive. CDR3 was defined according to IMGT convention as the region running from the second conserved V-encoded cysteine to the conserved J-encoded phenylalanine. Sequences without an unambiguous match to a single V gene segment were excluded from the earlier analysis of a few hundred of the donors. An earlier analysis of over 450 of the donors classified V segments as functional when productive rearrangements were above 56.7% and as segregating when the standard deviation between donors was above 5%. A statistical classification framework was built to diagnose cytomegalovirus status from the catalog of TCR beta chain sequences. A later analysis assigned V and J genes by comparing TCR nucleotide sequences with IMGT/GENE-DB human TR gene sequences. In a later analysis, CDR3 sequences and most-parsimonious VDJ recombination scenarios were assigned using the TCRdist pipeline. In a later analysis, each TCR beta chain was defined by its CDR3 amino acid sequence together with its V-gene family, and reads without a unique V-gene family were excluded. In a later analysis, 500 to 650 highly shared, low-generation-probability nucleotide sequences were removed to address suspected cross-contamination and a sequencing artifact. A later analysis calculated a clonal expansion index for each public chain from normalized within-repertoire ranks of inferred template counts. In a later analysis, generation probabilities were computed using a VDJ recombination model fitted to out-of-frame rearrangements, and the results were checked against IGoR. Hypergeometric tests were used in a later analysis to score TCR-TCR, TCR-HLA and TCR-CMV co-occurrence, with a repertoire-size bias correction applied to the TCR pairs. In a later analysis, false discovery rates were estimated by permuting HLA or CMV assignments 20 times. In a later analysis, co-occurring TCRs were grouped with DBSCAN, and TCRdist sequence similarity was added when clustering was performed within HLA-allele-positive subsets. For co-occurrence clustering, repertoires with fewer than 30,000 or more than 120,000 public chains were excluded, along with roughly 5 repertoires with anomalous nucleotide sharing. The clones in this table, taken by TCRdb from immuneACCESS, are in-frame only. Not every clone is retained; where verified, under half of the shortfall comes from an unresolved V gene, and the cause of the rest is unknown. The V and J calls and clone size come from that table; D and trimming were worked out from the DNA. This sample has nearly 110,000 clones in its table, and 65% to 80% of those were observed once. Approximately 2.8% of the sample lies in the top ten.

The cohort consisted of approximately 670 healthy bone marrow donors. Cohort members were all nominally healthy when sampled, although unrecorded immune exposures were likely present. The donor tested CMV seropositive and was one of the 289 seropositive cohort members. Each donor provided a peripheral blood sample, and peripheral blood mononuclear cells were used for TCR beta sequencing. The Qiagen DNeasy Blood Extraction Kit was used to extract genomic DNA from the blood cell samples. Sequencing used PBMCs. The chain is made from TRBV28 and TRBJ1-3; 7 bases in the middle match TRBD1. The receptor was isolated from a male donor in good health and CMV-seropositive. The CDR3 corresponds to CAISGGRGNTIYF. The DNA sequence is given as TGTGCAATCTCAGGGGGGCGGGGAAACACCATATATTTT.